This T cell receptor (beta chain) comes out of a study of identical twins (dated by TCRdb to 2016 to 2017). For the study in its entirety: To test whether fetal clonotypes persist, the study used deep sequencing on TCR alpha and beta repertoires from monozygotic twins, unrelated adults of various ages, and cord blood. To rule out contamination, the twin experiments were replicated at different times with different library preparation protocols.

Points the paper makes about the study in general: Compared with coincidental sharing between unrelated individuals, an excess of low generation-probability sequences was observed among out-of-frame TCR alpha sequences shared between twins. The excess sharing between twins in beta out-of-frame sequences was weaker because fewer shared sequences reduced the signal-to-noise ratio. Because the same donors could not be followed over many years, the conclusions depended on cross-sectional statistical analysis. Fewer insertions were carried by abundant cord blood beta clonotypes, a similar but weaker trend appeared in young adult naive repertoires, and no such trend appeared in memory repertoires. Out-of-frame TCR alpha sharing in monozygotic twins was systematically underestimated by recombination models, whereas sharing between unrelated individuals was in agreement with the recombination models. Zero-insertion analyses could be partly confounded by invariant T cells such as MAIT and iNKT, though diverse VJ usage argued against such confounding for most clonotypes.

The library was made by 5' RACE. For sequencing, an Illumina HiSeq 2000 was employed. A universal primer binding site was introduced by template switching, and a unique molecular identifier was present in the final cDNA, enabling accurate counting of TCR cDNA molecules. First-strand cDNA for TCR alpha and beta chains was synthesized from specific primers in the conserved constant-segment region. To control for contamination, every cDNA library was double barcoded, receiving both a SMART-Mk sample barcode and Illumina barcodes. TruSeq adapter sequences along with Illumina sample barcodes were introduced in two successive PCR steps. The TCR alpha and beta cDNA libraries were sequenced on the Illumina HiSeq platform using custom primers. The authors processed their data as follows. MiGEC was used to process raw reads and extract unique molecular identifiers, and MiXCR was used to find CDR3 positions. Recombination models were inferred per individual with the repgenHMM and IGoR tools using an EM algorithm. The tcR package in R was used for shared clonotype analysis, with sharing normalized by the product of cloneset sizes. To study raw recombination free of thymic and clonal selection effects, out-of-frame nonproductive sequences were analyzed. TCRdb's own reprocessing of the public reads used fastp at Q25 and MiXCR and kept productive beta chains. For every CDR3 protein sequence, its rows merge into one entry that carries the most common genes and DNA. The V and J calls follow TCRdb's processing rather than the paper's. The sample has some 1,700,000 distinct CDR3 sequences on record, less than 35% of them singletons. The top ten constitute around 0.25% of the sample.

Notes on this clonotype: Its antigen remains unidentified. Per-base quality was not reported, and no clone a single base away is much larger than it.

All donors were healthy Caucasians. Taken from the germline V gene, the CDR1 and CDR2 loops are SGHVS and FNYEAQ. V lost 5 bases and J lost 1 base; the stretch between them is 14 bases long. The CDR3 sequence holds 15 residues, the cysteine and phenylalanine included. Of all the DNA, just the CDR3 is kept, 45 bases in frame from base 1. The V gene is TRBV7-6 and the J gene is TRBJ1-2; the D gene is possibly TRBD1, with 5 bases matching. This receptor was identified in a newborn girl in good health. Input material: cord blood. The nucleotides read TGTGCCAGCAGCCCCTCCCAGGGTGGTAACTATGGCTACACCTTC. Translated, this gives CASSPSQGGNYGYTF.